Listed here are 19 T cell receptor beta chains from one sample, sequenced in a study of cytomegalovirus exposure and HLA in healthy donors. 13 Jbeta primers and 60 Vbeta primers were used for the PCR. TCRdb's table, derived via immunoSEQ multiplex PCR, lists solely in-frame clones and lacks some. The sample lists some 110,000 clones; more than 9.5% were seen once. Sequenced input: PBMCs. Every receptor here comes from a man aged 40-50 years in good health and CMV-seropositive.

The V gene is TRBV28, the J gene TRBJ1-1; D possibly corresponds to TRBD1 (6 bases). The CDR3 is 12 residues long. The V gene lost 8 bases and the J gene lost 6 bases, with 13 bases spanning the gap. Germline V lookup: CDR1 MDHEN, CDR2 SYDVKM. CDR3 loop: CASGYRVAEAFF. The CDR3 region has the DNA TGTGCCAGCGGGTACAGGGTGGCTGAAGCTTTCTTT.

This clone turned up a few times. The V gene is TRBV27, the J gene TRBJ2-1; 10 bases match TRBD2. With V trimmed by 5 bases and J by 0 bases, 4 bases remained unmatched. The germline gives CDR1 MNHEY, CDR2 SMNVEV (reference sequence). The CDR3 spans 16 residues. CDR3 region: CASSKASGGSYNEQFF. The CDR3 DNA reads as TGTGCCAGCAGTAAAGCTAGCGGGGGCTCCTACAATGAGCAGTTCTTC.

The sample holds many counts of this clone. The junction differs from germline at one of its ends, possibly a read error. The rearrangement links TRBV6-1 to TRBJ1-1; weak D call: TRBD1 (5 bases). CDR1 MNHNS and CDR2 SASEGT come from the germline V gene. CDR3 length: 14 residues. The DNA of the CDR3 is TGTGCCAGCAGTGAAGGGACACAGAGGACCCATCCGATCTTT. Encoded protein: CASSEGTQRTHPIF.

CDR3 in amino acids: CASSVGVGRPLVANVLTF. Here the CDR3 DNA reads TGTGCCAGCAGCGTAGGCGTTGGCAGGCCTCTCGTAGCCAACGTCCTGACTTTC. The chain has TRBV9 and TRBJ2-6; D call uncertain. There are 18 residues in the CDR3. Germline CDR1 is SGDLS and CDR2 is YYNGEE. Between the trimmed V and J ends, which lost 0 bases and 7 bases, there was a span of 20 bases.

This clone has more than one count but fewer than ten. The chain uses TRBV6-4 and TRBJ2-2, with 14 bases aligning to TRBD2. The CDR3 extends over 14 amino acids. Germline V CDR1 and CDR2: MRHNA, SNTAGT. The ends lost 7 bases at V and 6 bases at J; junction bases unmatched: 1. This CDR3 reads CASKTSGRAGELFF. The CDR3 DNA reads TGTGCCAGCAAGACTAGCGGGAGGGCCGGGGAGCTGTTTTTT.

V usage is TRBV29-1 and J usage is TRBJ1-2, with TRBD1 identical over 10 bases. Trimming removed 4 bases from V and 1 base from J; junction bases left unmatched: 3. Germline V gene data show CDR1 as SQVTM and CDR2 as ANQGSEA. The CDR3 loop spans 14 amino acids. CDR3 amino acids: CSVVGTGDNYGYTF. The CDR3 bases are TGCAGCGTTGTAGGGACAGGGGATAACTATGGCTACACCTTC.

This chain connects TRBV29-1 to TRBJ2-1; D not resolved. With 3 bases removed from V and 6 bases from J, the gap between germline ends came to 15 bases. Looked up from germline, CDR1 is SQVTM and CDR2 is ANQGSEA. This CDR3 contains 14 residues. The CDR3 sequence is CSVDSQGNPNEQFF. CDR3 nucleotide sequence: TGCAGCGTTGATAGCCAAGGCAACCCCAATGAGCAGTTCTTC.

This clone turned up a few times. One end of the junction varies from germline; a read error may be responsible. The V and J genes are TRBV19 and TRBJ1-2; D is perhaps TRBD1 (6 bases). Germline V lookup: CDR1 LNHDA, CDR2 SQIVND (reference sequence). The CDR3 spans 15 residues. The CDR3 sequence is CASSIGTLFNYGYTF. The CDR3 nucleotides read TGTGCCAGTAGCATAGGGACACTCTTTAACTATGGCTACACCTTC.

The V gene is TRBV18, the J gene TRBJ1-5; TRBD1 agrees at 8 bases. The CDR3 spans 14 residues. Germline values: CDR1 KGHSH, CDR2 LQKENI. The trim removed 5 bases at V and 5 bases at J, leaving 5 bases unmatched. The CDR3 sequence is CASSTTGADQPQHF. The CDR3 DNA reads TGTGCCAGCTCAACGACAGGGGCGGATCAGCCCCAGCATTTT.

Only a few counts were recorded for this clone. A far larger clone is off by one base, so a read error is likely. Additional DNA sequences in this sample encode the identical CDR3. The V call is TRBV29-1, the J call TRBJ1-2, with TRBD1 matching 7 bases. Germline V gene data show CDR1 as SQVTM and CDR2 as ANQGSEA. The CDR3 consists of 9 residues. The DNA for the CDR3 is TGCAGCGCCGGAGGGGGCTACAACTTC. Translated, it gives CSAGGGYNF.

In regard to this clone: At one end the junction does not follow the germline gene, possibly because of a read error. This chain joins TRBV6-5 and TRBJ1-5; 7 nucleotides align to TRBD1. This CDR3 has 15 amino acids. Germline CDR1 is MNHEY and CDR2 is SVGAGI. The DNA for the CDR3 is TGTGTCAGCAGAAGCTTCAGGGGGAGCAATCAGCCCCAGCATTTT. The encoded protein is CVSRSFRGSNQPQHF.

The CDR3 loop is CASSPGIAENNEQFF. CDR3 DNA: TGTGCCAGCAGCCCGGGAATCGCGGAGAACAATGAGCAGTTCTTC. The chain has TRBV11-2 and TRBJ2-1; the D gene is possibly TRBD2 (5 bases). The length of the CDR3 is 15 residues. The ends were cut back, 5 bases at V and 5 bases at J, with 16 bases in the middle. Germline loops: CDR1 SGHAT, CDR2 FQNNGV. Full variable domain (outside the CDR3, taken from reference TRBV11-2 and TRBJ2-1): EAGVAQSPRYKIIEKRQSVAFWCNPISGHATLYWYQQILGQGPKLLIQFQNNGVVDDSQLPKDRFSAERLKGVDSTLKIQPAKLEDSAVYLCASSPGIAENNEQFFGPGTRLTVL.

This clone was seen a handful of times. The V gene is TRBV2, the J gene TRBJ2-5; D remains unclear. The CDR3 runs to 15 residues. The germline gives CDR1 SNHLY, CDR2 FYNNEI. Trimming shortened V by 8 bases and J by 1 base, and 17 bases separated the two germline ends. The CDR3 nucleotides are TGTGCCAGCTACGCGGAGTGGGTACGCCAAGAGACCCAGTACTTC. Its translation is CASYAEWVRQETQYF.

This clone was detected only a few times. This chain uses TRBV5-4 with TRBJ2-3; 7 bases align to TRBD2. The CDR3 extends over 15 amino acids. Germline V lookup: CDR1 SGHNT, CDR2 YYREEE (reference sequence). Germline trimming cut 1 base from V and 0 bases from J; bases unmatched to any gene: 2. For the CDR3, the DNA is TGTGCCAGCAGCTTGACACTAGCGAGCACAGATACGCAGTATTTT. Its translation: CASSLTLASTDTQYF.

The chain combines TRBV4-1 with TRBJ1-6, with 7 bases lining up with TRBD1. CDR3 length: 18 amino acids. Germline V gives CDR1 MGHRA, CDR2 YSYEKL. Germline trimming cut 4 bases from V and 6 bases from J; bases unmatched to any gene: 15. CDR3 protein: CASSRQNRGHVVNSPLHF. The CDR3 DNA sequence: TGCGCCAGCAGCCGCCAGAACAGGGGACATGTGGTTAATTCACCCCTCCACTTT.

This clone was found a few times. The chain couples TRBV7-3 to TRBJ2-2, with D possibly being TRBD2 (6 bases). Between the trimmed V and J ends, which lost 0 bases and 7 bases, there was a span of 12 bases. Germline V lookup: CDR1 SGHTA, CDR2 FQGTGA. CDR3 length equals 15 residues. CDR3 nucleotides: TGTGCCAGCAGCTTAACTCGGGAGATTGGCGGGGAGCTGTTTTTT. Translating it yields CASSLTREIGGELFF.

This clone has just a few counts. The CDR3 loop reads CASSYSGSGYNEQFF. The CDR3 region has the DNA TGTGCCAGCAGCTATAGCGGGAGCGGCTACAATGAGCAGTTCTTC. J is TRBJ2-1 and V is TRBV11-2; the match to TRBD2 covers 9 bases. The CDR3 covers 15 residues. J was trimmed by 3 bases and V by 4 bases; bases with no gene match: 4. Germline V gives CDR1 SGHAT, CDR2 FQNNGV.

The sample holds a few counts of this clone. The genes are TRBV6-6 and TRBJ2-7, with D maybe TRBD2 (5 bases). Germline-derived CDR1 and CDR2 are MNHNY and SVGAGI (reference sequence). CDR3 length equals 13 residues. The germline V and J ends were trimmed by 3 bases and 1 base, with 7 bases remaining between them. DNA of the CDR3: TGTGCCAGCAGTTATGGGGAGTCCTACGAGCAGTACTTC. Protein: CASSYGESYEQYF.

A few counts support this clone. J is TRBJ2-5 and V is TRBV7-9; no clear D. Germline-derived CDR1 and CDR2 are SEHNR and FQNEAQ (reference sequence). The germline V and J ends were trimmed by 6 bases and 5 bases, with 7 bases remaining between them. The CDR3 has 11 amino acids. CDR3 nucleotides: TGTGCCAGCAGTACGGTTGAGACCCAGTACTTC. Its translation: CASSTVETQYF.